One sample yielded the 8 T cell receptor beta chains listed below, sequenced in a study of T cells in Graves' hyperthyroidism and ophthalmopathy. Regions amplified from RNA transcripts were the TCR beta CDR3 regions. Researchers ran a first-round RT-PCR on the TCR CDR3 using the HTBI primer set. MiXCR, run by TCRdb on the multiplex PCR reads, gives a single entry per CDR3 protein. This table has around 700,000 distinct CDR3 sequences, under 20% appearing once. The sequenced sample was blood. The receptors were gathered from a woman in her forties or fifties with Graves' hyperthyroidism that later progressed to Graves' ophthalmopathy.

The genes are TRBV7-2 and TRBJ1-5; TRBD1 matches at 7 bases. Germline V gives CDR1 SGHTA, CDR2 FQGNSA. This CDR3 comprises 17 residues. The V gene end was trimmed by 1 base and the J gene end by 2 bases; junction bases not matched to a gene: 8. CDR3 residues: CASSLGATGIRNQPQHF. CDR3 DNA sequence: TGTGCCAGCAGCTTAGGCGCGACAGGGATACGCAATCAGCCCCAGCATTTT.

This clonotype has a single count. This sequence joins TRBV9 and TRBJ2-2; no clear D. The CDR3 runs to 15 residues. Trimming pared 7 bases from V and 0 bases from J, leaving 13 bases between. Germline V CDR1 and CDR2: SGDLS, YYNGEE. The CDR3 nucleotides read TGTGCCAGCGCCCACCGGGCCGCGAACACCGGGGAGCTGTTTTTT. It yields the protein CASAHRAANTGELFF.

This clonotype was found once. This chain links TRBV11-3 with TRBJ2-2, with a possible D match to TRBD1 (5 bases). The CDR3 length is 16 residues. Trimming removed 0 bases at V and 8 bases at J, with 16 bases between. Germline CDR1 and CDR2: SGHNT and YENEEA. The CDR3 loop reads CASSLDRRQGGGELFF. The DNA of the CDR3 is TGTGCCAGCAGCTTAGATCGTCGGCAGGGTGGAGGGGAGCTGTTTTTT.

This clonotype has a count of ten or more. This chain connects TRBV20-1 to TRBJ1-1; D may be TRBD1 (6 bases). The V gene lost 3 bases and the J gene lost 6 bases, with 14 bases spanning the gap. CDR3 length: 13 amino acids. The V gene's germline CDR1 is DFQATT and CDR2 SNEGSKA (reference sequence). The CDR3: CSARGAGEPEAFF. CDR3 sequence (DNA): TGCAGTGCTAGGGGGGCAGGAGAGCCTGAAGCTTTCTTT.

V and J are TRBV6-9 and TRBJ1-1; D is uncertain. Germline V gene data show CDR1 as MNHGY and CDR2 as SVAAGI. The germline V and J ends were trimmed by 2 bases and 7 bases, with 38 bases remaining between them. This CDR3 is 22 amino acids long. CDR3 bases: TGTGCCAGCAGTTATCCAACTTGTGGAGGTCTTTTGCTATTGGGTCGCGACATTGAAGCTTTCTTT. Its translation: CASSYPTCGGLLLLGRDIEAFF.

This chain uses TRBV13 with TRBJ2-1; 10 positions match TRBD2. After removal of 1 base from V and 6 bases from J, the junction contained 6 bases not matched to a gene. Germline V gene lookup returns CDR1 PRHDT and CDR2 FYEKMQ (reference sequence). The CDR3 runs to 16 residues. The CDR3, as DNA: TGTGCCAGCAGCTTAGAGAGCGGGGGGGCTCGCAATGAGCAGTTCTTC. Translation: CASSLESGGARNEQFF.

The chain couples TRBV6-1 to TRBJ1-2; TRBD1 matches at 9 bases. V dropped 5 bases and J dropped 4; count of bases not matched to a gene: 8. The CDR3 runs to 15 residues. Germline lookup yields CDR1 MNHNS and CDR2 SASEGT. The CDR3 DNA reads TGTGCCAGCAGTTCCACAGGGGGCTCATTCTATGGCTACACCTTC. Amino acids: CASSSTGGSFYGYTF.

There are a few counts of this clonotype. This chain uses TRBV15 with TRBJ1-2; a weak D match, TRBD1 (6 bases). V lost 5 bases and J lost 2, with 9 bases in between. CDR3 length equals 13 residues. Per the germline V gene, CDR1 is LNHNV and CDR2 is YYDKDF (reference sequence). The CDR3 loop is CATSYTGNYGYTF. The CDR3 nucleotides are TGTGCCACCAGCTACACAGGGAACTATGGCTACACCTTC.